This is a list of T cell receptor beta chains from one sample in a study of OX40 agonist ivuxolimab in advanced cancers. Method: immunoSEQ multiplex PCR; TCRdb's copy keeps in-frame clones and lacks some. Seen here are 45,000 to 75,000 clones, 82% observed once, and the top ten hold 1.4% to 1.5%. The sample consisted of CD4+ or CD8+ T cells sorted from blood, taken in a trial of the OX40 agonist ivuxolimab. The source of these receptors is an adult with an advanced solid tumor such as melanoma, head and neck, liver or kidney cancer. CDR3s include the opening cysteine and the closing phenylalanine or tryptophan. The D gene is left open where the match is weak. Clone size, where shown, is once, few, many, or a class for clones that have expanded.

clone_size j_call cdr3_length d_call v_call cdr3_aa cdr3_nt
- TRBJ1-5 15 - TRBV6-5 CASSRKAGDHQPQHF TGTGCCAGCAGTCGCAAGGCAGGGGACCATCAGCCCCAGCATTTT
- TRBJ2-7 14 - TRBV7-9 CASSLAKGYYEQYF TGTGCCAGCAGCTTAGCGAAAGGATACTACGAGCAGTACTTC
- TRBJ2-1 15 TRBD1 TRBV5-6 CASSYRDRLYNEQFF TGTGCCAGCAGCTACCGGGACAGGTTGTACAATGAGCAGTTCTTC
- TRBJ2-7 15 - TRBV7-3 CASSQAPYRTPEQYF TGCGCCAGCAGCCAAGCTCCATATCGCACCCCCGAGCAGTACTTC
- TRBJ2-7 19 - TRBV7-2 CASSITGRGGTLSSYEQYF TGTGCCAGCAGCATTACGGGGCGAGGGGGGACGTTGAGCTCCTACGAGCAGTACTTC
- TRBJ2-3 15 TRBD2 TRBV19 CASSRGLAGPDTQYF TGTGCCAGTAGCCGGGGACTAGCCGGCCCAGATACGCAGTATTTT
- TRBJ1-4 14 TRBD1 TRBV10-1 CASSDGTANEKLFF TGCGCCAGCAGTGATGGGACAGCTAATGAAAAACTGTTTTTT
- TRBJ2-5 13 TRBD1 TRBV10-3 CAIKGAVQETQYF TGTGCCATCAAGGGGGCAGTCCAAGAGACCCAGTACTTC
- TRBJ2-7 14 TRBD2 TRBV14 CASSPRGASYEQYF TGTGCCAGCAGCCCGCGGGGGGCCTCCTACGAGCAGTACTTC
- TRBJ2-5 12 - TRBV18 CASSPGQETQYF TGTGCCAGCTCACCCGGACAAGAGACCCAGTACTTC
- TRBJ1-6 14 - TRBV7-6 CASSLAPNNSPLHF TGTGCCAGCAGCTTGGCACCCAATAATTCACCCCTCCACTTT
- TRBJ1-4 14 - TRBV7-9 CASSPSGFWEKLFF TGTGCCAGCAGCCCGAGTGGCTTTTGGGAAAAACTGTTTTTT
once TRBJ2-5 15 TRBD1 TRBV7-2 CASSLEQGAAETQYF TGTGCCAGCAGCTTAGAACAGGGGGCTGCAGAGACCCAGTACTTC
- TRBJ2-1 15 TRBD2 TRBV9 CASSVGRGGHREQFF TGTGCCAGCAGCGTCGGGCGGGGGGGCCACCGAGAGCAGTTCTTC
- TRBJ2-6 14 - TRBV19 CASSIDSGANVLTF TGTGCCAGTAGTATTGACTCTGGGGCCAACGTCCTGACTTTC
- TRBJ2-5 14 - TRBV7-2 CASSFSRLQETQYF TGTGCCAGCAGCTTCAGCCGGCTTCAAGAGACCCAGTACTTC
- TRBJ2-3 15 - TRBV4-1 CASSLGSKSPDTQYF TGCGCCAGCAGCCTCGGGTCGAAGAGCCCAGATACGCAGTATTTT
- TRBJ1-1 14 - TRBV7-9 CASSSTLRDTEAFF TGTGCCAGCAGCTCCACACTACGGGACACTGAAGCTTTCTTT
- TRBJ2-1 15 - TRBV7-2 CASSLTGYGHNEQFF TGTGCCAGCAGCTTAACAGGGTACGGTCACAATGAGCAGTTCTTC
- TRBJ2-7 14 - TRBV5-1 CASSSGGSSYEQYF TGCGCCAGCAGCTCCGGCGGAAGCTCCTACGAGCAGTACTTC
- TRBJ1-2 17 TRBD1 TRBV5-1 CASSLGTGGNTNYGYTF TGCGCCAGCAGCTTGGGGACAGGGGGCAATACTAACTATGGCTACACCTTC
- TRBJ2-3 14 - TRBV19 CASSIQGRADTQYF TGTGCCAGTAGTATCCAGGGCCGCGCAGATACGCAGTATTTT
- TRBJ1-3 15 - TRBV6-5 CASSPDRSSGNTIYF TGTGCCAGCAGTCCCGACAGGAGCTCTGGAAACACCATATATTTT
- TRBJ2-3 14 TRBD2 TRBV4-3 CASSLGLGTDTQYF TGCGCCAGCAGCCTGGGACTAGGCACAGATACGCAGTATTTT
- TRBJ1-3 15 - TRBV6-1 CASSEVKGSGNTIYF TGTGCCAGCAGTGAAGTAAAGGGATCTGGAAACACCATATATTTT
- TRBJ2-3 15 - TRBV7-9 CASSLHAASTDTQYF TGTGCCAGCAGCTTACATGCAGCTAGCACAGATACGCAGTATTTT
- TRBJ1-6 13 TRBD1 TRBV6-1 CASRQTGESPLHF TGTGCCAGCAGACAGACAGGGGAATCACCCCTCCACTTT
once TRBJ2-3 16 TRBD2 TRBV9 CASSTQPTSGGDTQYF TGTGCCAGCAGCACTCAACCGACTAGCGGGGGGGATACGCAGTATTTT
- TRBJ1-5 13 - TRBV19 CASTPYSNQPQHF TGTGCCAGTACCCCGTATAGCAATCAGCCCCAGCATTTT
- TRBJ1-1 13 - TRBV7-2 CASSFGENTEAFF TGTGCCAGCAGCTTTGGGGAGAACACTGAAGCTTTCTTT
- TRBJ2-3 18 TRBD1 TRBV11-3 CASSLTMTGTGDTDTQYF TGTGCCAGCAGCCTTACTATGACCGGGACAGGGGACACAGATACGCAGTATTTT
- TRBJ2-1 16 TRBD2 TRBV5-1 CASSLMTSGRLFEQFF TGCGCCAGCAGCTTAATGACTAGCGGGAGATTATTTGAGCAGTTCTTC
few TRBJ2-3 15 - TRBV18 CASSPVQGGTDTQYF TGTGCCAGCTCACCGGTTCAAGGGGGGACAGATACGCAGTATTTT
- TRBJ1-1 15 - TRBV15 CATSRARGGAGEAFF TGTGCCACCAGCAGAGCGCGGGGGGGCGCTGGGGAAGCTTTCTTT
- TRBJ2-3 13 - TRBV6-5 CASSYGRTDTQYF TGTGCCAGCAGTTACGGCCGCACAGATACGCAGTATTTT
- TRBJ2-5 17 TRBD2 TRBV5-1 CASSPGTSGGNQETQYF TGCGCCAGCAGCCCGGGGACTAGCGGGGGAAACCAAGAGACCCAGTACTTC
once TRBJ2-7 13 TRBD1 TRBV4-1 CASSLRDRYEQYF TGCGCCAGCAGCCTCCGGGACAGATACGAGCAGTACTTC
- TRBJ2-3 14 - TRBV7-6 CASSRDGRTDTQYF TGTGCCAGCAGCCGGGACGGACGCACAGATACGCAGTATTTT
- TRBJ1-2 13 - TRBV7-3 CASSLTGGLGYTF TGTGCCAGCAGCTTAACTGGGGGGCTTGGCTACACCTTC
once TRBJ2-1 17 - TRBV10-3 CAISEGPSSQGNNEQFF TGTGCCATCAGTGAAGGACCGTCTTCTCAGGGGAACAATGAGCAGTTCTTC
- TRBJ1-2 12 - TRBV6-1 CASSGMGNGYTF TGTGCCAGCAGTGGGATGGGAAATGGCTACACCTTC
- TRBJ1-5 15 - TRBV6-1 CASSERAGVNRPQHF TGTGCCAGCAGTGAACGGGCAGGGGTTAATCGGCCCCAGCATTTT
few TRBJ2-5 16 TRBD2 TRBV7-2 CASSLAGAGGPETQYF TGTGCCAGCAGCTTAGCTGGAGCGGGGGGGCCAGAGACCCAGTACTTC
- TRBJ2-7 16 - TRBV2 CASKEGWGAPDYEQYF TGTGCCAGCAAGGAGGGGTGGGGGGCCCCGGACTACGAGCAGTACTTC
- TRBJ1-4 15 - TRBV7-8 CASSLALATNEKLFF TGTGCCAGCAGCTTAGCGCTGGCAACTAATGAAAAACTGTTTTTT
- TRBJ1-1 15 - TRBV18 CASSQTDGYNTEAFF TGTGCCAGCTCACAAACGGACGGCTACAACACTGAAGCTTTCTTT
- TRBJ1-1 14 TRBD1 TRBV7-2 CASSLEQGALEAFF TGTGCCAGCAGCTTAGAACAGGGGGCCCTTGAAGCTTTCTTT
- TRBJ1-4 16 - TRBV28 CASSSPRGGAREKLFF TGTGCCAGCAGTTCCCCTAGGGGGGGGGCGCGGGAAAAACTGTTTTTT
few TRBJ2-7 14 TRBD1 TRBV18 CASSPGTGAYEQYF TGTGCCAGCTCACCAGGGACAGGGGCCTACGAGCAGTACTTC
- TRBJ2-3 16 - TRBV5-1 CASSFDTSVGTDTQYF TGCGCCAGCAGCTTCGATACGTCGGTTGGCACAGATACGCAGTATTTT
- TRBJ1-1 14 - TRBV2 CASSDLQGMAEAFF TGTGCCAGCAGTGACCTCCAGGGAATGGCTGAAGCTTTCTTT
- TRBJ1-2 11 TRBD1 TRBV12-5 CASGLGQVYTF TGTGCTAGTGGTCTCGGACAGGTGTACACCTTC